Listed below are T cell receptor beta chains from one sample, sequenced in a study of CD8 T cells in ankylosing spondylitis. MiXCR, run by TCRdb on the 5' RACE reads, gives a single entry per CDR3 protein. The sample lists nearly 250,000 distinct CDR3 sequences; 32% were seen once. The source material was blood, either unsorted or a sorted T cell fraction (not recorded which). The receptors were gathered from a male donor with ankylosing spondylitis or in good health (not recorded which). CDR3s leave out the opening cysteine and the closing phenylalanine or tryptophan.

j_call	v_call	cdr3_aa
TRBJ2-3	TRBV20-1	SAPQGGAGGQDTQY
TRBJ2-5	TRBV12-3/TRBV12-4	ASSLGTSGGGMETQY
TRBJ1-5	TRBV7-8	ASSSGTGSNQPQH
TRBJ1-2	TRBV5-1	ASSWTGNGDYGYT
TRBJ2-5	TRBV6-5	ASSYGDQGNQY
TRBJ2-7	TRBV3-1	ASSQLTEKQY
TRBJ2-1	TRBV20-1	SARGPGAGEQF
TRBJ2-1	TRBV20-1	SARRLAGGEQF
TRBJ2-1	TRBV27	ASTTGTGGAYNEQF
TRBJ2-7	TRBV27	ASSLAGGFYEQY